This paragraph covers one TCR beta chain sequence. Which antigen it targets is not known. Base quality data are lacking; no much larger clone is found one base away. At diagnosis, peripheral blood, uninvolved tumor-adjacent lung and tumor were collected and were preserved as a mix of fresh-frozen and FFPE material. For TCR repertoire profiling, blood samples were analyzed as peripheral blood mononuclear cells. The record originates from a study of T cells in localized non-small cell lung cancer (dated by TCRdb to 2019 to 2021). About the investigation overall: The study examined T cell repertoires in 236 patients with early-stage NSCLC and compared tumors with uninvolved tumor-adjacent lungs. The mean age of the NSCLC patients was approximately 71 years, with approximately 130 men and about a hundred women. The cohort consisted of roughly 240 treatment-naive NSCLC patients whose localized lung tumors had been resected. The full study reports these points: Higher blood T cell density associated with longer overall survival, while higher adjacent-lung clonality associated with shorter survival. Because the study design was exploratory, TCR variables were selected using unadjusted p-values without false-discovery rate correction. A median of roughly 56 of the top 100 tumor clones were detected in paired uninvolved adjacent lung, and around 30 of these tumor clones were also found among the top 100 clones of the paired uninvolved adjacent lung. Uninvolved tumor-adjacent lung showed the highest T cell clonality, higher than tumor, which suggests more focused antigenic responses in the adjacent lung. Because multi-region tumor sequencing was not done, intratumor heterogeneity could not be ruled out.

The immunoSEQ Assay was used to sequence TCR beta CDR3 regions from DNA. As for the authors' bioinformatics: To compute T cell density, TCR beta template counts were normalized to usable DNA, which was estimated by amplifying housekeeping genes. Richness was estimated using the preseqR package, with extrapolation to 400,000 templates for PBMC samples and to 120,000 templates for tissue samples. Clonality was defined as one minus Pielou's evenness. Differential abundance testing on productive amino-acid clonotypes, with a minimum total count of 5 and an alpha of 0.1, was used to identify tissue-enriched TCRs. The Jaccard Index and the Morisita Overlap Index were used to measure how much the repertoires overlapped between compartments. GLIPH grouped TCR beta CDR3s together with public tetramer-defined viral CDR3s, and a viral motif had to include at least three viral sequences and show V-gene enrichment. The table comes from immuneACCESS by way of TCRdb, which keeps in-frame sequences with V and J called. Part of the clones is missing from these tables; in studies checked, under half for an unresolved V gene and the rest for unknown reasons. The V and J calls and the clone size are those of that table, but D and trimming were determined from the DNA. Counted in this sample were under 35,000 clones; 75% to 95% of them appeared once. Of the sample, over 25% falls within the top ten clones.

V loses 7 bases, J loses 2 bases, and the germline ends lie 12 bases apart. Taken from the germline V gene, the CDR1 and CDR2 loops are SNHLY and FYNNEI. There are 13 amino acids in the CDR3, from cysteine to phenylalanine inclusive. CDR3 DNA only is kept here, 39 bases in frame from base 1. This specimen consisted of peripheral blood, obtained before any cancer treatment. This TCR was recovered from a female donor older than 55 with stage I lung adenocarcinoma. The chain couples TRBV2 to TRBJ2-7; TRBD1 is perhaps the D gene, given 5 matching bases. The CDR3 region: CASKAGIAYEQYF. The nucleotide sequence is TGTGCCAGCAAGGCAGGGATTGCCTACGAGCAGTACTTC.